What follows are 11 T cell receptor beta chains derived from one specimen sequenced in a study of shared clonotypes between healthy human individuals. Produced via immunoSEQ multiplex PCR; TCRdb's table is partial and in-frame only. Of about 470,000 clones listed, roughly 77% are singletons. Sequences were obtained from PBMCs. The receptors were sampled from a woman aged 35 to 49 in good health. Some clones in this sample may be carry-over from other donors' samples.

V usage is TRBV28 and J usage is TRBJ2-3; D is unclear. Germline V gives CDR1 MDHEN, CDR2 SYDVKM. The germline V and J ends were trimmed by 2 bases and 1 base, with 7 bases remaining between them. The CDR3 length is 14 residues. Here the CDR3 DNA reads TGTGCCAGCAGTTTAGGGGTGGGCACAGATACGCAGTATTTT. It yields the protein CASSLGVGTDTQYF.

This clone was recorded at least ten times. DNA for the CDR3: TGTGCCAGCAGTGGGGGTGACTCCACTGAAGCTTTCTTT. Protein sequence: CASSGGDSTEAFF. The chain combines TRBV2 with TRBJ1-1; no clear D. The V end was cut by 4 bases, the J end by 4 bases, with 10 bases between. Germline CDR1 reads SNHLY; CDR2 reads FYNNEI. The CDR3 is 13 amino acids.

This chain links TRBV14 with TRBJ1-2; TRBD1 aligns across 7 bases. The CDR3 loop spans 12 amino acids. The V gene end was trimmed by 4 bases and the J gene end by 5 bases; junction bases not matched to a gene: 1. Germline lookup yields CDR1 SGHDN and CDR2 FVKESK. The CDR3 loop reads CASSPTGYGYTF. As DNA, the CDR3 is TGTGCCAGCAGCCCGACAGGGTATGGCTACACCTTC.

The rearrangement uses TRBV5-4 and TRBJ2-2; weak D call: TRBD1 (7 bases). This CDR3 is built from 17 residues. CDR1 is SGHNT and CDR2 is YYREEE in the germline V gene (reference sequence). With 4 bases removed from V and 6 bases from J, the gap between germline ends came to 22 bases. DNA of the CDR3: TGTGCCAGCAGCCCGGAGGGGGCGGGAAAGGGAGCCGGGGAGCTGTTTTTT. Amino acid sequence: CASSPEGAGKGAGELFF.

This clone was seen once. CDR3 in amino acids: CASSLDGRPSGNTIYF. DNA of the CDR3: TGTGCCAGCAGCCTGGACGGTCGACCCTCTGGAAACACCATATATTTT. J is TRBJ1-3 and V is TRBV5-4; D remains unclear. Germline loops: CDR1 SGHNT, CDR2 YYREEE (reference sequence). V gave up 4 bases and J gave up 0 bases, with 14 bases separating them. There are 16 residues in the CDR3.

V and J are TRBV5-4 and TRBJ1-1; D unresolved. This CDR3 has 15 amino acids. V was pared by 0 bases and J by 2 bases, with 11 bases between. The V gene's germline CDR1 is SGHNT and CDR2 YYREEE (reference sequence). The CDR3 is CASSLVPGRNTEAFF. The CDR3 DNA reads as TGTGCCAGCAGCTTGGTCCCGGGGAGAAACACTGAAGCTTTCTTT. Combining the CDR3 with reference TRBV5-4 and TRBJ1-1 gives the whole variable domain ETGVTQSPTHLIKTRGQQVTLRCSSQSGHNTVSWYQQALGQGPQFIFQYYREEENGRGNFPPRFSGLQFPNYSSELNVNALELDDSALYLCASSLVPGRNTEAFFGQGTRLTVV.

The V gene is TRBV9, the J gene TRBJ2-5; D perhaps matches TRBD1 (5 bases). V lost 3 bases, J lost 5 bases, and 17 bases lay in between. Germline-derived CDR1 and CDR2 are SGDLS and YYNGEE. This CDR3 is built from 15 residues. CDR3 DNA sequence: TGTGCCAGCAGCGAGGACGGAACCTCAGGGGAGACCCAGTACTTC. Its translation is CASSEDGTSGETQYF.

This clone was observed a handful of times. The chain combines TRBV27 with TRBJ1-2, with D possibly TRBD1 on 6 matching bases. CDR3 length equals 14 residues. Deletions cut 5 bases from V and 4 bases from J, with 14 bases between. The V gene's germline CDR1 is MNHEY and CDR2 SMNVEV (reference sequence). In nucleotides, the CDR3 is TGTGCCAGCAGTCCACGGACAGATTCCTATGGCTACACCTTC. This sequence encodes CASSPRTDSYGYTF.

The chain employs TRBV30 and TRBJ2-5, with 9 bases that match TRBD2. Germline CDR1 and CDR2: GTSNPN and SVGIG (reference sequence). CDR3 length: 13 amino acids. Germline trimming cut 1 base from V and 5 bases from J; bases unmatched to any gene: 2. The CDR3 protein is CAWSASGRETQYF. Here the CDR3 DNA reads TGTGCCTGGAGTGCAAGCGGGAGGGAGACCCAGTACTTC. Variable domain in full (rest from reference TRBV30 and TRBJ2-5): SQTIHQWPATLVQPVGSPLSLECTVEGTSNPNLYWYRQAAGRGLQLLFYSVGIGQISSEVPQNLSASRPQDRQFILSSKKLLLSDSGFYLCAWSASGRETQYFGPGTRLLVL.

This chain links TRBV7-9 with TRBJ2-3, with 8 positions matching TRBD2. V lost 2 bases and J lost 4; bases outside the gene matches: 5. This CDR3 spans 15 amino acids. The germline CDR1 and CDR2 sequences are SEHNR and FQNEAQ (reference sequence). The CDR3 region is CASSLSGRLADTQYF. CDR3 DNA sequence: TGTGCCAGCAGCTTAAGCGGGAGACTCGCAGATACGCAGTATTTT.

Comments on this clone: At one boundary the junction diverges from the germline segment, which might be a read error. The V and J genes are TRBV19 and TRBJ2-1, with 8 positions matching TRBD1. Looked up from germline, CDR1 is LNHDA and CDR2 is SQIVND (reference sequence). CDR3 length: 13 residues. The chain's CDR3 is CASSLDRGYEQFF. The CDR3 DNA follows: TGTGCCAGTAGTCTAGACAGGGGCTATGAGCAGTTCTTC.